This T cell receptor (beta chain) was retrieved from a study of T cells after yellow fever vaccination. Findings of the study overall: Only a minor proportion of clonotypes was detected across both CD4 and CD8 compartments. The presence of abundant clonotypes contaminating from the bulk population was possible in FACS-sorted repertoires. Reappearance after the booster was observed for most primary-vaccination clones (around 95% CD4, roughly 90% CD8).

As TCR cDNA was made by 5'RACE template switching, a universal primer site and UMIs were added. TCRdb fed the 5' RACE reads into MiXCR, producing one record per CDR3 protein. This table holds roughly 500,000 distinct CDR3 sequences, about a fifth found once. The ends lost 2 bases at V and 5 bases at J; junction bases unmatched: 9. CDR1 is SGHVS and CDR2 is FQNEAQ in the germline V gene. The CDR3 has 16 amino acids. Note on this clonotype: Its target is unknown.

The receptor's source is a man aged 30-40 years who received the YFV17D yellow fever vaccine. This sequence joins TRBV7-8 and TRBJ2-3, with 8 bases aligning to TRBD2. This sample comprised PBMCs, obtained 15 days after the yellow fever booster vaccination. The CDR3 loop reads CASSLSSGTRLDTQYF. The CDR3 nucleotides read TGTGCCAGCAGCTTATCTTCCGGGACTAGATTAGATACGCAGTATTTT.